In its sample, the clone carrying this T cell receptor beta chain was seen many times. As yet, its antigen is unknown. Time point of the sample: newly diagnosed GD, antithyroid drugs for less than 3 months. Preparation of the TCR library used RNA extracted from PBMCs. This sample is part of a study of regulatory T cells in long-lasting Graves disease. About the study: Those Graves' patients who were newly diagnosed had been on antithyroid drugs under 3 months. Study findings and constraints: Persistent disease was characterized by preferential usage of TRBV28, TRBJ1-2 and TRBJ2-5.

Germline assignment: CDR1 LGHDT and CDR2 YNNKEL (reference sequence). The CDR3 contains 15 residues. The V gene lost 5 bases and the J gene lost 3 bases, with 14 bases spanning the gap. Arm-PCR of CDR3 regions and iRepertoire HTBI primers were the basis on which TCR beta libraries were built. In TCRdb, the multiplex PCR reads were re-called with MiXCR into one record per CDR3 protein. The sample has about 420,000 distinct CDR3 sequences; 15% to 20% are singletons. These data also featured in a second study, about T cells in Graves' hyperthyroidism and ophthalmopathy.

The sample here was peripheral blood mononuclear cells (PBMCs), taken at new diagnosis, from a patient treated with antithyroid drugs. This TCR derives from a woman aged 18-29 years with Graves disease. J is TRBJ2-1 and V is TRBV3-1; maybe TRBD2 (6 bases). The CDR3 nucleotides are TGTGCCAGCAGCGTCACTAGCCGATACTACAATGAGCAGTTCTTC. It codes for CASSVTSRYYNEQFF.